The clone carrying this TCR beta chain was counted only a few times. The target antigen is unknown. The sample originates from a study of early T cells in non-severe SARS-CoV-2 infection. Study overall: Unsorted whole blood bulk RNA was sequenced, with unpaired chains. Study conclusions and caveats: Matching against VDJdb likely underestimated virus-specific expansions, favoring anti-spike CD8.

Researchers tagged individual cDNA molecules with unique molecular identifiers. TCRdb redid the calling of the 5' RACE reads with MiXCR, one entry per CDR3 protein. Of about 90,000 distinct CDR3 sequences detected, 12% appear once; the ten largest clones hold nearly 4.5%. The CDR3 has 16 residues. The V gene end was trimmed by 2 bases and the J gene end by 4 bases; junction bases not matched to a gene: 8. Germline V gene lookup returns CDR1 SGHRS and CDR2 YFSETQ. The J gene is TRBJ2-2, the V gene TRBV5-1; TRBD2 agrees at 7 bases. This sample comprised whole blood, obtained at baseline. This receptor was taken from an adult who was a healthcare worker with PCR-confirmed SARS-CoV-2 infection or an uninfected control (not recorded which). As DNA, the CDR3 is TGCGCCAGCAGCTTCTCGGTAGCGGGCCTCACCGGGGAGCTGTTTTTT. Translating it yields CASSFSVAGLTGELFF. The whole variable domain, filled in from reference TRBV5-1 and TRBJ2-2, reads KAGVTQTPRYLIKTRGQQVTLSCSPISGHRSVSWYQQTPGQGLQFLFEYFSETQRNKGNFPGRFSGRQFSNSRSEMNVSTLELGDSALYLCASSFSVAGLTGELFFGEGSRLTVL.